These 14 T cell receptor beta chains were all obtained from the same sample, sequenced in a study. TCRdb redid the calling of the 5' RACE reads with MiXCR, one entry per CDR3 protein. The table has 50,000 to 80,000 distinct CDR3 sequences, roughly 23% seen once. The material sequenced was memory CD4+ T cells sorted from a lymph node. The subset is: memory CD4+ T cells, CD4+CD45RO+CD25-. These receptors originate from a female donor with breast cancer.

This clonotype was detected once. V usage is TRBV12-3 or TRBV12-4 and J usage is TRBJ1-1; D not certain. The CDR3 loop spans 14 amino acids. The V end was cut by 3 bases, the J end by 1 base, with 9 bases between. The CDR3 bases are TGTGCCAGCAGTTTTCGTGGACCGAACACTGAAGCTTTCTTT. Its translation is CASSFRGPNTEAFF.

This clonotype was observed a few times. The chain uses TRBV5-5 and TRBJ1-5; D gene unclear. Trimming took 2 bases from V and 3 from J, leaving 9 bases between them. Germline CDR1 reads SGHKS; CDR2 reads YYEKEE (reference sequence). The CDR3 sequence is 14 residues long. In nucleotides, the CDR3 is TGTGCCAGCAGCTTCGGGTCCATCAATCAGCCCCAGCATTTT. It translates to CASSFGSINQPQHF.

In this sample, this clonotype turned up a few times. This chain joins TRBV27 and TRBJ1-6; 10 bases match TRBD1. Germline V gene lookup returns CDR1 MNHEY and CDR2 SMNVEV (reference sequence). The V segment lost 3 bases and the J segment 9 bases; nucleotides outside the gene matches: 2. This CDR3 is 14 amino acids long. The CDR3, as DNA: TGTGCCAGCAGTTTCCGGACAGGGGGTTCACCCCTCCACTTT. Protein product: CASSFRTGGSPLHF.

The V call is TRBV7-9, the J call TRBJ2-7, with 8 bases that match TRBD2. The CDR3 sequence is 16 residues long. Germline values: CDR1 SEHNR, CDR2 FQNEAQ (reference sequence). V lost 1 base and J lost 6; bases outside the gene matches: 11. In DNA form, the CDR3 reads TGTGCCAGCAGCTTAGTACATGGAGCGGGGACTAGCGAGCAGTACTTC. The encoded protein is CASSLVHGAGTSEQYF. Variable domain in full (rest from reference TRBV7-9 and TRBJ2-7): DTGVSQNPRHKITKRGQNVTFRCDPISEHNRLYWYRQTLGQGPEFLTYFQNEAQLEKSRLLSDRFSAERPKGSFSTLEIQRTEQGDSAMYLCASSLVHGAGTSEQYFGPGTRLTVT.

V is TRBV9 and J is TRBJ2-1; the match to TRBD2 covers 9 bases. The CDR3 is made up of 16 amino acids. Germline CDR1 reads SGDLS; CDR2 reads YYNGEE. Trimming cost V 0 bases and J 4 bases; bases outside gene matches: 5. The CDR3 DNA follows: TGTGCCAGCAGCGTAGGGAGACTAGCGGCTTACAATGAGCAGTTCTTC. Translating gives CASSVGRLAAYNEQFF.

This clonotype was observed at least ten times. This chain links TRBV29-1 with TRBJ1-1, with D unclear. This CDR3 is built from 12 residues. Germline CDR1 reads SQVTM; CDR2 reads ANQGSEA. V lost 5 bases to trimming and J lost 0 bases, with 7 bases between them. The DNA of the CDR3 is TGCAGCGTTCGGGCAGTGAACACTGAAGCTTTCTTT. Encoded protein: CSVRAVNTEAFF.

This clonotype was seen only a few times. This sequence joins TRBV20-1 and TRBJ1-2; TRBD1 matches at 8 bases. CDR1 is DFQATT and CDR2 is SNEGSKA in the germline V gene (reference sequence). The J segment lost 8 bases and the V segment lost 5 bases, leaving 13 bases of the junction unmatched. CDR3 length: 14 amino acids. For the CDR3, the DNA is TGCAGTGCTCCAATAAGTCAGGGGGCGCAGGGCTACACCTTC. Translated: CSAPISQGAQGYTF.

This clonotype was seen a handful of times. J is TRBJ2-1 and V is TRBV7-9, with 7 positions matching TRBD1. This CDR3 has 17 amino acids. V was pared by 0 bases and J by 2 bases, with 7 bases of the junction left unmatched. Germline V gene data show CDR1 as SEHNR and CDR2 as FQNEAQ (reference sequence). The CDR3 DNA is TGTGCCAGCAGCTTAGCGCTAGGGGGCAGGGCCTACAATGAGCAGTTCTTC. This gives the protein CASSLALGGRAYNEQFF. Supplemented by reference TRBV7-9 and TRBJ2-1, the full variable domain reads DTGVSQNPRHKITKRGQNVTFRCDPISEHNRLYWYRQTLGQGPEFLTYFQNEAQLEKSRLLSDRFSAERPKGSFSTLEIQRTEQGDSAMYLCASSLALGGRAYNEQFFGPGTRLTVL.

A remark on this clonotype: Being one base from a much bigger clone, this may be a read error. Because it lacks the conserved phenylalanine or tryptophan at the end, this CDR3 is likely a read error. The genes are TRBV7-2 and TRBJ2-5; 8 bases fit TRBD2. From germline, CDR1 is SGHTA and CDR2 FQGNSA. The CDR3 extends over 14 amino acids. After removal of 5 bases from V and 2 bases from J, the junction contained 4 bases not matched to a gene. CDR3 nucleotides: TGTGCCAGCAGCCCGATAGCGGGACAAGAGACCCAGTACCTC. Protein product: CASSPIAGQETQYL.

This clonotype was picked up a small number of times. The chain joins TRBV7-9 to TRBJ2-1, with 13 bases aligning to TRBD2. V dropped 2 bases and J dropped 5; count of bases not matched to a gene: 3. The CDR3 is made up of 16 amino acids. The germline V gene has CDR1 SEHNR and CDR2 FQNEAQ (reference sequence). For the CDR3, the DNA is TGTGCCAGCAGCTTAAGGACTAGCGGGAGTAACAATGAGCAGTTCTTC. Translation gives CASSLRTSGSNNEQFF.

Only a few counts were recorded for this clonotype. The genes are TRBV6-2 or TRBV6-3 and TRBJ1-2; the D is unclear. CDR3 length equals 19 residues. V dropped 5 bases and J dropped 6 bases, with 31 bases sitting between them. Germline V gene sequence: CDR1 MNHEY, CDR2 SVGEGT. The CDR3 region is CASSGTTPGIQQRSHGYTF. In DNA, the CDR3 is TGTGCCAGCAGTGGAACGACCCCTGGAATACAGCAACGGAGCCATGGCTACACCTTC.

This rearrangement joins TRBV5-4 to TRBJ2-2; D gene unclear. The CDR3 extends over 13 amino acids. V lost 7 bases to trimming and J lost 4 bases, with 11 bases between them. CDR1 and CDR2 from the germline V gene are SGHNT and YYREEE (reference sequence). CDR3 residues: CASSKLGTGELFF. CDR3 DNA sequence: TGTGCCAGCTCCAAGTTGGGCACCGGGGAGCTGTTTTTT.

This chain connects TRBV5-1 to TRBJ2-1, with a weak D call TRBD1 (5 bases). Germline-derived CDR1 and CDR2 are SGHRS and YFSETQ. The CDR3 is 15 residues long. Between the trimmed V and J ends, which lost 2 bases and 2 bases, there was a span of 11 bases. This chain's CDR3 is CASSFRADAYNEQFF. CDR3 coding DNA: TGCGCCAGCAGCTTCAGGGCGGATGCCTACAATGAGCAGTTCTTC.

This clonotype was seen a handful of times. This chain joins TRBV11-2 and TRBJ2-3; 11 positions match TRBD2. Germline CDR1 SGHAT, CDR2 FQNNGV. V gave up 2 bases and J gave up 1 base; unmatched junction bases: 5. This CDR3 comprises 17 residues. CDR3 sequence reads: CASSLWGLAEGTDTQYF. The CDR3 DNA reads TGTGCCAGCAGCTTATGGGGACTAGCGGAGGGCACAGATACGCAGTATTTT.